This TCR beta chain was observed in a study of control samples from healthy donors and cancer patients. The germline gives CDR1 SGHTA, CDR2 FQGTGA. The CDR3 covers 17 residues. V gave up 5 bases and J gave up 5 bases, with 21 bases separating them. Repertoires were generated with immunoSEQ multiplex PCR, while TCRdb's copy carries only in-frame clones and drops some. The table includes 55,000 to 85,000 clones, around 87% detected once. The gene calls are TRBV7-3 and TRBJ2-2; D might be TRBD1 (6 bases). Sequences were obtained from PBMCs. This clonotype was sampled from a woman in her forties or fifties with head and neck cancer. The CDR3 here is CASSQDHNRAQTGELFF. The CDR3 bases are TGTGCCAGCAGCCAAGACCATAACAGGGCCCAGACCGGGGAGCTGTTTTTT.